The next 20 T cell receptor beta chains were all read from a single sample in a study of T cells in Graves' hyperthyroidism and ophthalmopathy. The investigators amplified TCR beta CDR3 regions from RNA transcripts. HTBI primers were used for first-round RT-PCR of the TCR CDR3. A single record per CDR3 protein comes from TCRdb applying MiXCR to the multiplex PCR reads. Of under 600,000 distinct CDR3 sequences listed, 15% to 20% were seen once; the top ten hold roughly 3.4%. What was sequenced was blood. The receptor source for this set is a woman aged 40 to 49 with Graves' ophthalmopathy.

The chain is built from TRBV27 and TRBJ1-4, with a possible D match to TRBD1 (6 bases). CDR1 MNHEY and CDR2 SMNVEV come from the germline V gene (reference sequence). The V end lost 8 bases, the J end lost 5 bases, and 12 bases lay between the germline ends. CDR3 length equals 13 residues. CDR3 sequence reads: CASATGMNEKLFF. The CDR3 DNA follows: TGTGCCAGCGCAACAGGGATGAATGAAAAACTGTTTTTT.

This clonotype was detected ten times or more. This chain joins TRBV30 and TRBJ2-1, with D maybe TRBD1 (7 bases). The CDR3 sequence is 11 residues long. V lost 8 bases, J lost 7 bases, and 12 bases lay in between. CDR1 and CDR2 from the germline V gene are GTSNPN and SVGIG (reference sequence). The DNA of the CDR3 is TGTGCCGGGTCAGGGGGGAATGAGCAGTTCTTC. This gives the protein CAGSGGNEQFF.

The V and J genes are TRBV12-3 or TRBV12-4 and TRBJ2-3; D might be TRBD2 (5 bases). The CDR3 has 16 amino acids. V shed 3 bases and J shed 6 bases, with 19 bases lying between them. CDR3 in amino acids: CASSFRRWERADTQYF. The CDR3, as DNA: TGTGCCAGCAGTTTCCGACGGTGGGAGAGGGCGGATACGCAGTATTTT.

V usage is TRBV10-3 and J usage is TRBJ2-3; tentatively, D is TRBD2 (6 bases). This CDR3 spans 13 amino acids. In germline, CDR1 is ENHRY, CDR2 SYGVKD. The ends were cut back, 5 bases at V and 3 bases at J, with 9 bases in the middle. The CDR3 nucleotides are TGTGCCATCAGTTTCGGGGGTACAGATACGCAGTATTTT. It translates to CAISFGGTDTQYF.

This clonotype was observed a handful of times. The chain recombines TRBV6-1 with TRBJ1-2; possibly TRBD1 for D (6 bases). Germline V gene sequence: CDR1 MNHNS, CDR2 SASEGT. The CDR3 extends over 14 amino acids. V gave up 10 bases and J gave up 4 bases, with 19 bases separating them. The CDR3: CATPRPGGGYGYTF. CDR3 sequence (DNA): TGTGCCACCCCCAGACCGGGGGGCGGCTATGGCTACACCTTC.

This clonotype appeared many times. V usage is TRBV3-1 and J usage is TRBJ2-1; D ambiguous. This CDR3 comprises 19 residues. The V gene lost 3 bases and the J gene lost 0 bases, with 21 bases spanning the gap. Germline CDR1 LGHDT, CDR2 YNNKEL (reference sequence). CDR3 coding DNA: TGTGCCAGCAGCCAGTCTCAGGCAGCGCGGTTCCACTCCTACAATGAGCAGTTCTTC. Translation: CASSQSQAARFHSYNEQFF.

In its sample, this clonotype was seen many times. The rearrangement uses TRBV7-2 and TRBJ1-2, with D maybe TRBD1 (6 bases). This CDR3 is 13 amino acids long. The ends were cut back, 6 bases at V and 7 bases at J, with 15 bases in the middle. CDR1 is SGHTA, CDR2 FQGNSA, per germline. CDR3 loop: CASSKHRVVGYTF. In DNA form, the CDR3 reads TGTGCCAGCAGTAAGCACAGGGTGGTTGGCTACACCTTC.

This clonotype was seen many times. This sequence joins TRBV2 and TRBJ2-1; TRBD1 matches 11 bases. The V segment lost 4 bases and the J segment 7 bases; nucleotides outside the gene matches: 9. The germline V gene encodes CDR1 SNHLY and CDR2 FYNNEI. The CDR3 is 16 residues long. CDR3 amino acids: CASSVTRTGGWNEQFF. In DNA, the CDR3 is TGTGCCAGCAGTGTAACGAGGACAGGGGGCTGGAATGAGCAGTTCTTC.

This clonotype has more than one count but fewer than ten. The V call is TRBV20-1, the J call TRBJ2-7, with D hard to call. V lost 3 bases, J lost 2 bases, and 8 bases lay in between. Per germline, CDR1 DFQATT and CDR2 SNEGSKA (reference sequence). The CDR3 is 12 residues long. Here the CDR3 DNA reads TGCAGTGCTAGTCTGGGAACCTACGAGCAGTACTTC. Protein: CSASLGTYEQYF.

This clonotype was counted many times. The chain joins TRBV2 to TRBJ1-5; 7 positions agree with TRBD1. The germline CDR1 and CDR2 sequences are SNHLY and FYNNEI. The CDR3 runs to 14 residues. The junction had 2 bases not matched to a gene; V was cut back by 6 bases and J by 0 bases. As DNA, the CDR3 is TGTGCCAGCAGGACAGGGAATAGCAATCAGCCCCAGCATTTT. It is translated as CASRTGNSNQPQHF.

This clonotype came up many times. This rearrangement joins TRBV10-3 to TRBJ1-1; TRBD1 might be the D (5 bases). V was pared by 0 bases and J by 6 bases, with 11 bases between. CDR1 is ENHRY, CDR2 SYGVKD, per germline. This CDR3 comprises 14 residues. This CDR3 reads CAISESRGNSEAFF. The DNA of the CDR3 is TGTGCCATCAGTGAGTCGAGGGGCAATTCTGAAGCTTTCTTT.

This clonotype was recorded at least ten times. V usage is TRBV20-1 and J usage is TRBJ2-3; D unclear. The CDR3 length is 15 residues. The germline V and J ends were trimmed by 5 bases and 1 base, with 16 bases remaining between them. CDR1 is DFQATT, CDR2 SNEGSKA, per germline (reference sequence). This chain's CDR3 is CSAAEPRRGTDTQYF. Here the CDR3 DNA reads TGCAGTGCTGCCGAGCCCCGACGGGGCACAGATACGCAGTATTTT.

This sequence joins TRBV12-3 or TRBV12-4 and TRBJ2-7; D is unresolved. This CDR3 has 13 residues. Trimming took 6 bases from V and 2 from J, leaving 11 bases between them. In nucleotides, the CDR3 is TGTGCCAGCAGCCCAACACTTCCCTACGAGCAGTACTTC. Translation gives CASSPTLPYEQYF.

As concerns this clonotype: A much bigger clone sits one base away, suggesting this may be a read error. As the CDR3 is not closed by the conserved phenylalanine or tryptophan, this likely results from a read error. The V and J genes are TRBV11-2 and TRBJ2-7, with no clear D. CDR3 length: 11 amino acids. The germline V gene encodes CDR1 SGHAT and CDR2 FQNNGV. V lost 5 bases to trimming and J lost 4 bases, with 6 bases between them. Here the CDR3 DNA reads TGTGCCAGCAGCACCAGTTACGAGCAGTACTTA. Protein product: CASSTSYEQYL.

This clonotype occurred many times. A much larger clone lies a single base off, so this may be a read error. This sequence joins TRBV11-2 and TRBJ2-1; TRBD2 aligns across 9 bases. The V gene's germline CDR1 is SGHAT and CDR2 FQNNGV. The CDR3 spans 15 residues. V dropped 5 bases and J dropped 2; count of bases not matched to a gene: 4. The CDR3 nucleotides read TGTGCCAGCAGCACGGGACTAGCCCCCTACAATGAGCAGTTCTTC. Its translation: CASSTGLAPYNEQFF. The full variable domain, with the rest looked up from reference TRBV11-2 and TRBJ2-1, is EAGVAQSPRYKIIEKRQSVAFWCNPISGHATLYWYQQILGQGPKLLIQFQNNGVVDDSQLPKDRFSAERLKGVDSTLKIQPAKLEDSAVYLCASSTGLAPYNEQFFGPGTRLTVL.

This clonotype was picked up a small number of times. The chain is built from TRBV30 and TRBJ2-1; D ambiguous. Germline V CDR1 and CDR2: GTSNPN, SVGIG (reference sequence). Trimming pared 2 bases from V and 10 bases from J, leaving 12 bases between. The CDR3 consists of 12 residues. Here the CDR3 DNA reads TGTGCCTGGAGTTCGGGCCTCGGAGAGCAGTTCTTC. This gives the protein CAWSSGLGEQFF.

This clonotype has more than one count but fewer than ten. CDR3: CASSARLARLLGGANVLTF. In DNA form, the CDR3 reads TGTGCCAGCAGTGCAAGACTAGCGAGACTCTTAGGGGGGGCCAACGTCCTGACTTTC. J is TRBJ2-6 and V is TRBV6-1, with 8 bases matching TRBD2. This CDR3 spans 19 amino acids. CDR1 is MNHNS, CDR2 SASEGT, per germline. The V segment lost 4 bases and the J segment 4 bases; nucleotides outside the gene matches: 15.

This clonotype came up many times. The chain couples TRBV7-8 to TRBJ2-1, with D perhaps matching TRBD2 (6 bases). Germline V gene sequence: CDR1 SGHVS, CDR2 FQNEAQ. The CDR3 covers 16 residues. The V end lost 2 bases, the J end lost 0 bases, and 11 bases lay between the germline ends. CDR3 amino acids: CASSLLQAGSYNEQFF. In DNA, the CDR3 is TGTGCCAGCAGCTTACTCCAAGCGGGCTCCTACAATGAGCAGTTCTTC.

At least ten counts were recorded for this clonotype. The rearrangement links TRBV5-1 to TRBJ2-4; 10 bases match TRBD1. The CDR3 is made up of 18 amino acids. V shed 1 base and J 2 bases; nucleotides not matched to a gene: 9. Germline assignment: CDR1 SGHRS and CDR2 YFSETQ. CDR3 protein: CASSLSVMGQGTKNIQYF. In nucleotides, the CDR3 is TGCGCCAGCAGCTTGTCTGTAATGGGACAGGGGACCAAAAACATTCAGTACTTC.

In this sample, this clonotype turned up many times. CDR3 loop: CASRTGLLEQFF. In DNA, the CDR3 is TGTGCCAGCAGAACGGGCCTCCTTGAGCAGTTCTTC. The chain recombines TRBV28 with TRBJ2-1; D ambiguous. Germline CDR1 MDHEN, CDR2 SYDVKM. V lost 6 bases to trimming and J lost 9 bases, with 12 bases between them. The CDR3 is 12 residues long. Together with reference TRBV28 and TRBJ2-1, the CDR3 gives the full variable domain: DVKVTQSSRYLVKRTGEKVFLECVQDMDHENMFWYRQDPGLGLRLIYFSYDVKMKEKGDIPEGYSVSREKKERFSLILESASTNQTSMYLCASRTGLLEQFFGPGTRLTVL.